Presented here are 30 T cell receptor beta chains from one specimen sequenced in a study of cytomegalovirus exposure and HLA in healthy donors. Researchers ran the PCR with 60 Vbeta and 13 Jbeta primers. Clones were read by immunoSEQ multiplex PCR, and TCRdb kept only the in-frame ones, dropping some. Of about 37,000 clones detected, approximately 80% appear once; the ten largest clones hold about 9.3%. The sample taken for sequencing was PBMCs. These receptors all come from a woman between 40 and 55 years old in good health and CMV-seronegative.

The chain has TRBV18 and TRBJ1-5; D unclear. The CDR3 sequence is 13 residues long. Germline values: CDR1 KGHSH, CDR2 LQKENI. The germline V and J ends were trimmed by 5 bases and 4 bases, with 9 bases remaining between them. The CDR3, as DNA: TGTGCCAGCTCAACGACAAGTAATCAGCCCCAGCATTTT. Amino acid sequence: CASSTTSNQPQHF.

This sequence joins TRBV7-2 and TRBJ2-5; D may be TRBD2 (6 bases). The CDR3 runs to 13 residues. Trimming left V 5 bases short and J 1 base short, with 8 bases between. The germline gives CDR1 SGHTA, CDR2 FQGNSA. CDR3 loop: CASSRTTQETQYF. CDR3 nucleotides: TGTGCCAGCAGCCGGACTACCCAAGAGACCCAGTACTTC.

CDR3 DNA sequence: TGCAGCGTTGAGGAGACGGTGAACACTGAAGCTTTCTTT. Translation gives CSVEETVNTEAFF. The chain carries TRBV29-1 and TRBJ1-1; no clear D. Per germline, CDR1 SQVTM and CDR2 ANQGSEA. Trimming removed 3 bases at V and 0 bases at J, with 8 bases between. The CDR3 extends over 13 amino acids.

This sequence joins TRBV7-9 and TRBJ2-7; TRBD2 is a possible D gene (7 bases). V gave up 5 bases and J gave up 3 bases, with 14 bases separating them. The CDR3 runs 14 residues. The germline CDR1 and CDR2 sequences are SEHNR and FQNEAQ (reference sequence). The CDR3 region is CASSQGRDNYEQYV. The CDR3 DNA sequence: TGTGCCAGCAGCCAGGGGAGGGACAACTACGAGCAGTACGTC.

V and J are TRBV11-3 and TRBJ2-2; 7 nucleotides agree with TRBD1. CDR1 is SGHNT, CDR2 YENEEA, per germline. V dropped 0 bases and J dropped 8; count of bases not matched to a gene: 9. The CDR3 runs to 16 residues. CDR3 DNA sequence: TGTGCCAGCAGCTTAGACCGACAACAGGGGACGGGGGAGCTGTTTTTT. It encodes CASSLDRQQGTGELFF.

This CDR3 is CASRADRGNTDTQYF. CDR3 DNA sequence: TGTGCCAGCAGGGCGGACAGGGGAAACACAGATACGCAGTATTTT. The chain couples TRBV2 to TRBJ2-3, with 9 bases fitting TRBD1. Germline CDR1 is SNHLY and CDR2 is FYNNEI. V trimming: 6 bases; J trimming: 2 bases; junction bases outside the gene matches: 6. There are 15 residues in the CDR3.

The chain employs TRBV7-2 and TRBJ2-6, with D perhaps matching TRBD1 (6 bases). The germline gives CDR1 SGHTA, CDR2 FQGNSA. The CDR3 is made up of 15 amino acids. V was cut by 5 bases and J by 3 bases, with 11 bases left in between. The DNA for the CDR3 is TGTGCCAGCAGCCTCCAGGGGTTTGGGGCCAACGTCCTGACTTTC. Protein product: CASSLQGFGANVLTF.

J is TRBJ1-6 and V is TRBV5-5; no reliable D call. CDR1 is SGHKS and CDR2 is YYEKEE in the germline V gene (reference sequence). The CDR3 runs to 15 residues. Trimming removed 2 bases from V and 5 bases from J, with 11 bases in between. The CDR3 region has the DNA TGTGCCAGCAGCTTTTTCGAAAGCAATAATTCACCCCTCCACTTT. Its translation: CASSFFESNNSPLHF.

The chain uses TRBV10-3 and TRBJ1-6; 8 bases align to TRBD1. The CDR3 totals 17 residues. After removal of 0 bases from V and 9 bases from J, the junction contained 10 bases not matched to a gene. Per the germline V gene, CDR1 is ENHRY and CDR2 is SYGVKD. This CDR3 reads CAISESRKGQGGSPLHF. CDR3 nucleotide sequence: TGTGCCATCAGTGAGTCGCGGAAAGGACAGGGTGGTTCACCCCTCCACTTT.

The CDR3 coding sequence is TGTGCCAGCAGCTTTCTAGCGGGAGGGTCCTACGAGCAGTACGTC. Translating gives CASSFLAGGSYEQYV. This sequence joins TRBV6-6 and TRBJ2-7; 12 nucleotides line up with TRBD2. Trimming cost V 6 bases and J 1 base; bases outside gene matches: 4. The CDR3 consists of 15 residues. CDR1 and CDR2 from the germline V gene are MNHNY and SVGAGI (reference sequence).

V and J are TRBV18 and TRBJ1-4; TRBD1 matches at 9 bases. V was clipped by 3 bases and J by 7 bases; unmatched bases: 3. The CDR3 has 14 residues. The germline gives CDR1 KGHSH, CDR2 LQKENI. The CDR3 region has the DNA TGTGCCAGCTCACCCGGGACAGGGAGTGAAAAACTGTTTTTT. It codes for CASSPGTGSEKLFF.

The chain is built from TRBV9 and TRBJ1-6; D unclear. Trimming took 4 bases from V and 7 from J, leaving 12 bases between them. Germline CDR1 and CDR2: SGDLS and YYNGEE. This CDR3 has 14 residues. CDR3 DNA sequence: TGTGCCAGCAGCCTCCGGCGGGAGAATTCACCCCTCCACTTT. Amino acid sequence: CASSLRRENSPLHF.

The table lists this clone with a few counts. Other DNA sequences in the same sample also yield this CDR3. V is TRBV5-1 and J is TRBJ2-3; tentatively, D is TRBD1 (5 bases). Germline-derived CDR1 and CDR2 are SGHRS and YFSETQ. The CDR3 consists of 16 residues. The V and J ends lost 1 base and 1 base respectively, with 13 bases between them. CDR3 in amino acids: CASSLRTNLGTDTQYF. The CDR3 bases are TGCGCCAGCAGCTTGAGGACAAATTTGGGCACAGATACGCAGTATTTT. Complete variable domain (other parts from reference TRBV5-1 and TRBJ2-3): KAGVTQTPRYLIKTRGQQVTLSCSPISGHRSVSWYQQTPGQGLQFLFEYFSETQRNKGNFPGRFSGRQFSNSRSEMNVSTLELGDSALYLCASSLRTNLGTDTQYFGPGTRLTVL.

Regarding this clone: One end of the junction does not line up with germline, which may come from a read error. Other DNA sequences of this sample code for an identical CDR3. This chain uses TRBV7-9 with TRBJ1-5, with TRBD1 as a possible D gene (5 bases). The CDR3 spans 13 residues. Germline-derived CDR1 and CDR2 are SEHNR and FQNEAQ (reference sequence). The CDR3 loop reads CASSAQENQPQHF. CDR3 DNA: TGTGCCAGCAGCGCACAGGAAAATCAGCCTCAGCATTTT.

The DNA of the CDR3 is TGTGCCAGCAGTTTTAGTAGTTTCAATCAGCCCCAGCATTTT. Protein product: CASSFSSFNQPQHF. This chain connects TRBV28 to TRBJ1-5; D is uncertain. Germline values: CDR1 MDHEN, CDR2 SYDVKM. V was cut by 3 bases and J by 3 bases, with 9 bases left in between. This CDR3 spans 14 amino acids.

This clone has more than one count but fewer than ten. This rearrangement joins TRBV6-4 to TRBJ2-2; possibly TRBD1 for D (6 bases). The V end lost 2 bases, the J end lost 1 base, and 14 bases lay between the germline ends. The CDR3 is 17 amino acids. From germline, CDR1 is MRHNA and CDR2 SNTAGT. CDR3 nucleotide sequence: TGTGCCAGCAGTGACACCCCACAGGGAGAGAACACCGGGGAGCTGTTTTTT. Amino acid sequence: CASSDTPQGENTGELFF.

This clone was seen only once. The rearrangement uses TRBV19 and TRBJ1-2; TRBD1 matches 10 bases. V shed 5 bases and J 8 bases; nucleotides not matched to a gene: 5. The CDR3 consists of 13 residues. The germline V gene encodes CDR1 LNHDA and CDR2 SQIVND (reference sequence). The CDR3 nucleotides read TGTGCCAGTAGTCAGGGGACAGGGGACGGCTACACCTTC. This translates into CASSQGTGDGYTF.

This clone was recorded a few times. In DNA form, the CDR3 reads TGTGCCAGTACCCGCGCAGGGGCTGGGGCCAACGTCCTGACTTTC. This codes for CASTRAGAGANVLTF. This rearrangement joins TRBV19 to TRBJ2-6, with a possible D match to TRBD1 (6 bases). Germline values: CDR1 LNHDA, CDR2 SQIVND (reference sequence). V was pared by 7 bases and J by 2 bases, with 12 bases between. CDR3 length equals 15 residues.

V is TRBV7-9 and J is TRBJ2-2, with D uncertain. Germline V gives CDR1 SEHNR, CDR2 FQNEAQ (reference sequence). The CDR3 runs to 12 residues. CDR3 in DNA: TGTGCTCCAACGGTTCTCACCGGGGAGCTGTTTTTT. Its translation is CAPTVLTGELFF.

The chain links TRBV5-4 to TRBJ1-2; 7 bases fit TRBD1. The CDR3 covers 14 residues. Germline CDR1 SGHNT, CDR2 YYREEE (reference sequence). The ends lost 4 bases at V and 6 bases at J; junction bases unmatched: 9. The CDR3 loop reads CASSLNRQGDGYTF. The DNA of the CDR3 is TGTGCCAGCAGCCTGAACAGACAGGGAGATGGCTACACCTTC.

The chain uses TRBV4-1 and TRBJ2-3; 11 positions agree with TRBD2. Losses at the gene ends were 4 bases for V and 6 bases for J; bases not matched to a gene: 0. This CDR3 has 13 residues. Germline-derived CDR1 and CDR2 are MGHRA and YSYEKL. The CDR3 coding sequence is TGCGCCAGCAGCCGGACTAGCGGGGATACGCAGTATTTT. It codes for CASSRTSGDTQYF.

This chain links TRBV5-4 with TRBJ2-3; D might be TRBD1 (6 bases). Trimming cost V 4 bases and J 2 bases, with 14 bases left between them. This CDR3 contains 15 residues. Germline V gives CDR1 SGHNT, CDR2 YYREEE (reference sequence). This CDR3 reads CASSAPGAITDTQYF. CDR3 nucleotide sequence: TGTGCCAGCAGCGCCCCAGGGGCCATCACAGATACGCAGTATTTT.

The chain links TRBV5-1 to TRBJ1-6, with 9 bases fitting TRBD1. Unmatched junction bases numbered 2, after V lost 3 bases and J lost 10 bases. CDR1 SGHRS and CDR2 YFSETQ come from the germline V gene. CDR3 length equals 13 residues. The CDR3: CASSWGQGSPLHF. CDR3 nucleotides: TGCGCCAGCAGCTGGGGACAGGGATCACCCCTCCACTTT. The whole variable domain, remainder taken from reference TRBV5-1 and TRBJ1-6, is KAGVTQTPRYLIKTRGQQVTLSCSPISGHRSVSWYQQTPGQGLQFLFEYFSETQRNKGNFPGRFSGRQFSNSRSEMNVSTLELGDSALYLCASSWGQGSPLHFGNGTRLTVT.

This rearrangement joins TRBV28 to TRBJ2-7, with D maybe TRBD1 (5 bases). This CDR3 is built from 14 residues. CDR1 MDHEN and CDR2 SYDVKM come from the germline V gene. Deletions cut 3 bases from V and 7 bases from J, with 16 bases between. The CDR3 region has the DNA TGTGCCAGCAGTTTTCCCTCAGGGAATGATGAGCAGTACGTC. It specifies CASSFPSGNDEQYV.

The chain is built from TRBV9 and TRBJ2-1, with 8 nucleotides matching TRBD2. J lost 0 bases, V lost 3 bases, and 2 bases had no gene match. CDR3 size: 15 residues. The V gene's germline CDR1 is SGDLS and CDR2 YYNGEE. The CDR3 coding sequence is TGTGCCAGCAGCGATAGCGGGAACTCCTACAATGAGCAGTTCTTC. The encoded protein is CASSDSGNSYNEQFF.

The CDR3 DNA reads TGTGCCACCAGCAGAGGGTCTAGCGGGGGGCGAGAGACCCAGTACTTC. Translating gives CATSRGSSGGRETQYF. The chain carries TRBV15 and TRBJ2-5; 11 bases are a match to TRBD2. Germline values: CDR1 LNHNV, CDR2 YYDKDF (reference sequence). There are 16 residues in the CDR3. The V segment lost 1 base and the J segment 4 bases; nucleotides outside the gene matches: 5. The variable domain in full, with the rest retrieved from reference TRBV15 and TRBJ2-5, is DAMVIQNPRYQVTQFGKPVTLSCSQTLNHNVMYWYQQKSSQAPKLLFHYYDKDFNNEADTPDNFQSRRPNTSFCFLDIRSPGLGDTAMYLCATSRGSSGGRETQYFGPGTRLLVL.

This sequence joins TRBV5-4 and TRBJ2-1, with TRBD1 matching 8 bases. With 4 bases clipped from V and 8 bases from J, the junction kept 11 bases outside the gene matches. Germline lookup yields CDR1 SGHNT and CDR2 YYREEE (reference sequence). The CDR3 extends over 15 amino acids. The CDR3 nucleotides read TGTGCCAGCAGCCAGCCGGGACAGGTTGTCTATGAGCAGTTCTTC. Encoded protein: CASSQPGQVVYEQFF.

The J gene is TRBJ1-5, the V gene TRBV29-1; 9 positions agree with TRBD1. Trimming at V came to 4 bases and at J to 7 bases, leaving 8 bases not matched to a gene. CDR3 size: 14 residues. CDR1 is SQVTM, CDR2 ANQGSEA, per germline. As DNA, the CDR3 is TGCAGCGTTGGGACAGGGGTTATAGGGCAGCCCCAGCATTTT. This translates into CSVGTGVIGQPQHF.

This clone was seen more than once but under ten times. The chain combines TRBV7-2 with TRBJ1-1; 10 bases line up with TRBD1. The length of the CDR3 is 14 residues. V shed 5 bases, J shed 6 bases, and the junction held 6 bases outside the gene matches. From germline, CDR1 is SGHTA and CDR2 FQGNSA. The CDR3: CASSPGQGKAEAFF. CDR3 bases: TGTGCCAGCAGCCCGGGACAGGGGAAGGCTGAAGCTTTCTTT. Full variable domain (outside the CDR3, taken from reference TRBV7-2 and TRBJ1-1): GAGVSQSPSNKVTEKGKDVELRCDPISGHTALYWYRQSLGQGLEFLIYFQGNSAPDKSGLPSDRFSAERTGGSVSTLTIQRTQQEDSAVYLCASSPGQGKAEAFFGQGTRLTVV.

The gene calls are TRBV7-9 and TRBJ1-4, with no clear D. Per the germline V gene, CDR1 is SEHNR and CDR2 is FQNEAQ (reference sequence). Trimming pared 7 bases from V and 5 bases from J, leaving 17 bases between. The CDR3 has 15 amino acids. CDR3 DNA: TGTGCCAGCACCCCTAGGTCGGTTTTGAATGAAAAACTGTTTTTT. Protein product: CASTPRSVLNEKLFF.